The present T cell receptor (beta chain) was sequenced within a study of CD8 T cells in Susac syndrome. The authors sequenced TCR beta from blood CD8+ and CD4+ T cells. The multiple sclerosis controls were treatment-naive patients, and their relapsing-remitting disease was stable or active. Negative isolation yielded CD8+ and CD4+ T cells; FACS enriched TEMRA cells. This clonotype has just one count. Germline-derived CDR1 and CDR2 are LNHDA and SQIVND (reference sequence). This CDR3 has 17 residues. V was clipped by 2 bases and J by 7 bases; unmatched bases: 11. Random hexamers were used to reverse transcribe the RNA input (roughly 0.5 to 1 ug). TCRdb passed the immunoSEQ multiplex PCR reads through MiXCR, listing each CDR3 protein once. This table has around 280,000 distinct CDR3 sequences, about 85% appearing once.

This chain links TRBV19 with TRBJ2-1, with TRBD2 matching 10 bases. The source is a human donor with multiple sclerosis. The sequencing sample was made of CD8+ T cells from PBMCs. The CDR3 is CASSISWLAGALNEQFF. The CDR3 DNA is TGTGCCAGTAGTATATCTTGGCTAGCGGGAGCCTTGAATGAGCAGTTCTTC.